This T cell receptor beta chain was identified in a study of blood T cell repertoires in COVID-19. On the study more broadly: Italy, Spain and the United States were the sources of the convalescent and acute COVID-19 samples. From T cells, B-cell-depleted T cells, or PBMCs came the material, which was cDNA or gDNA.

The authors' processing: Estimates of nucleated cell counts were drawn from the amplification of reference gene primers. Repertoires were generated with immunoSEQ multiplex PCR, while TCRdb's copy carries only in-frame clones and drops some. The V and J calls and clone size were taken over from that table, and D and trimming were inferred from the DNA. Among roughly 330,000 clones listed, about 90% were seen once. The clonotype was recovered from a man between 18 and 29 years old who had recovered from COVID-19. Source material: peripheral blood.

CDR3 sequence: CASSLALYEQYF. In nucleotides, the CDR3 is TGTGCCAGCAGCCTGGCCCTCTACGAGCAGTACTTC. V usage is TRBV5-6 and J usage is TRBJ2-7; no definite D call. In germline, CDR1 is SGHDT, CDR2 YYEEEE. Trimming pared 4 bases from V and 3 bases from J, leaving 8 bases between. This CDR3 contains 12 residues. Together with reference TRBV5-6 and TRBJ2-7, the CDR3 gives the full variable domain: DAGVTQSPTHLIKTRGQQVTLRCSPKSGHDTVSWYQQALGQGPQFIFQYYEEEERQRGNFPDRFSGHQFPNYSSELNVNALLLGDSALYLCASSLALYEQYFGPGTRLTVT.